The 30 T cell receptor beta chains reported below all come from one sample, sequenced in a study of Ad26.COV2.S vaccination and SARS-CoV-2 variants. Sequenced by immunoSEQ multiplex PCR; TCRdb stores in-frame clones only, minus some. The sample has about 400,000 clones, approximately 92% seen once. Described treatment: about 20 received Ad26.COV2.S at low or high dose, single or two shots; about 5 received placebo; per-sample allocation not given. Sample collection was performed on day 63 after the first vaccine or placebo injection. The sample here was peripheral blood, taken in a trial of Ad26.COV2.S vaccine versus placebo. The receptors shown here come from a person aged 18-65 years who received the Ad26.COV2.S COVID-19 vaccine or a placebo.

This chain connects TRBV5-6 to TRBJ2-2; possible D gene TRBD2, 6 bases. Trimming stripped 7 bases from V and 5 bases from J, with 15 bases between. There are 14 residues in the CDR3. The germline V gene has CDR1 SGHDT and CDR2 YYEEEE. The CDR3 bases are TGTGCCAGCGGAGGGTTTGTGGGGACCGGGGAGCTGTTTTTT. It specifies CASGGFVGTGELFF.

This chain uses TRBV6-6 with TRBJ1-4; a weak D match, TRBD1 (5 bases). V lost 5 bases and J lost 4, with 14 bases in between. CDR3 size: 15 residues. CDR1 is MNHNY and CDR2 is SVGAGI in the germline V gene (reference sequence). The CDR3 loop reads CASSTDSAGNEKLFF. For the CDR3, the DNA is TGTGCCAGCAGTACCGACAGCGCTGGTAATGAAAAACTGTTTTTT.

The rearrangement joins TRBV19 to TRBJ1-5; tentatively, D is TRBD1 (5 bases). The germline V gene has CDR1 LNHDA and CDR2 SQIVND (reference sequence). The CDR3 spans 15 residues. V lost 3 bases and J lost 0, with 9 bases in between. The CDR3 nucleotides read TGTGCCAGTAGTATGGGGGAGTATAGCAATCAGCCCCAGCATTTT. Protein sequence: CASSMGEYSNQPQHF. Full variable domain (remainder filled in from reference TRBV19 and TRBJ1-5): DGGITQSPKYLFRKEGQNVTLSCEQNLNHDAMYWYRQDPGQGLRLIYYSQIVNDFQKGDIAEGYSVSREKKESFPLTVTSAQKNPTAFYLCASSMGEYSNQPQHFGDGTRLSIL.

V usage is TRBV6-2 or TRBV6-3 and J usage is TRBJ2-1; TRBD2 matches at 10 bases. V shed 2 bases and J 2 bases; nucleotides not matched to a gene: 15. Germline CDR1 is MNHEY and CDR2 is SVGEGT. The CDR3 has 20 amino acids. In nucleotides, the CDR3 is TGTGCCAGCAGTTACCCGCGCTCGTCTAGCGGGGGACGAACCTACAATGAGCAGTTCTTC. Protein: CASSYPRSSSGGRTYNEQFF.

This clone has a handful of counts. This sequence joins TRBV6-5 and TRBJ1-5; D is uncertain. Germline V gives CDR1 MNHEY, CDR2 SVGAGI. Trimming removed 6 bases from V and 4 bases from J, with 13 bases in between. The CDR3 has 14 residues. The CDR3 DNA follows: TGTGCCAGCAGCCAACGGGGAGGAAATCAGCCCCAGCATTTT. Its translation: CASSQRGGNQPQHF.

The V call is TRBV19, the J call TRBJ1-1; D might be TRBD1 (5 bases). This CDR3 has 13 amino acids. Germline assignment: CDR1 LNHDA and CDR2 SQIVND (reference sequence). V lost 7 bases, J lost 4 bases, and 13 bases lay in between. CDR3 in amino acids: CASTRGSLTEAFF. In DNA form, the CDR3 reads TGTGCCAGTACTCGGGGGTCACTCACTGAAGCTTTCTTT. Combining the CDR3 with reference TRBV19 and TRBJ1-1 gives the whole variable domain DGGITQSPKYLFRKEGQNVTLSCEQNLNHDAMYWYRQDPGQGLRLIYYSQIVNDFQKGDIAEGYSVSREKKESFPLTVTSAQKNPTAFYLCASTRGSLTEAFFGQGTRLTVV.

This chain connects TRBV27 to TRBJ2-7, with D hard to call. The CDR3 covers 15 residues. From germline, CDR1 is MNHEY and CDR2 SMNVEV (reference sequence). The V end was cut by 4 bases, the J end by 2 bases, with 15 bases between. The CDR3 nucleotides are TGTGCCAGCAGTTCAGGCTCGGGCGATGCCTACGAGCAGTACTTC. Translating gives CASSSGSGDAYEQYF.

The V gene is TRBV6-2 or TRBV6-3, the J gene TRBJ2-3; D is unresolved. Germline-derived CDR1 and CDR2 are MNHEY and SVGEGT. Trimming cost V 7 bases and J 1 base, with 12 bases left between them. The CDR3 runs 14 residues. This CDR3 reads CASTPYGGTDTQYF. CDR3 nucleotides: TGTGCCAGCACCCCCTATGGGGGCACAGATACGCAGTATTTT.

This chain connects TRBV9 to TRBJ2-5; D possibly corresponds to TRBD1 (5 bases). V was cut by 0 bases and J by 5 bases, with 14 bases left in between. Germline CDR1 SGDLS, CDR2 YYNGEE. The CDR3 consists of 15 residues. The DNA of the CDR3 is TGTGCCAGCAGCGTAGTTGGGCAGGGTTCGGAGACCCAGTACTTC. It yields the protein CASSVVGQGSETQYF.

This chain links TRBV3-1 (or the pseudogene TRBV3-2) with TRBJ2-2, with 9 bases lining up with TRBD2. CDR1 and CDR2 from the germline V gene are LGHDT and YNNKEL (reference sequence). V was pared by 8 bases and J by 4 bases, with 11 bases of the junction left unmatched. This CDR3 spans 16 amino acids. The CDR3 reads CASLDYSGGRTGELFF. CDR3 coding DNA: TGTGCCAGCCTAGATTATAGCGGGGGCCGCACCGGGGAGCTGTTTTTT.

This chain uses TRBV3-1 (or the pseudogene TRBV3-2) with TRBJ2-1; a possible D gene is TRBD1 (6 bases). Trimming took 2 bases from V and 10 from J, leaving 24 bases between them. This CDR3 comprises 17 residues. Germline CDR1 is LGHDT and CDR2 is YNNKEL (reference sequence). This chain's CDR3 is CASSQRTPGQQTGEQFF. CDR3 nucleotide sequence: TGTGCCAGCAGCCAAAGGACCCCGGGACAACAGACGGGGGAGCAGTTCTTC.

The count of this clone is one. J is TRBJ1-2 and V is TRBV19, with D unresolved. The ends were cut back, 3 bases at V and 5 bases at J, with 16 bases in the middle. From germline, CDR1 is LNHDA and CDR2 SQIVND (reference sequence). The CDR3 consists of 15 residues. The CDR3, as DNA: TGTGCCAGTAGTATGACGGCGGGCCCCCCTTATGGCTACACCTTC. This translates into CASSMTAGPPYGYTF.

The chain links TRBV7-9 to TRBJ1-1; TRBD1 aligns across 7 bases. CDR1 is SEHNR, CDR2 FQNEAQ, per germline (reference sequence). The length of the CDR3 is 16 residues. The V and J ends lost 1 base and 11 bases, in that order; junction bases with no gene match: 16. CDR3: CASSLDVQGFSKGAFF. The CDR3 DNA sequence: TGTGCCAGCAGCTTAGACGTACAGGGGTTTTCCAAAGGCGCTTTCTTT.

V gene TRBV4-1 combines with J gene TRBJ2-7; D is undetermined. This CDR3 has 14 residues. Per the germline V gene, CDR1 is MGHRA and CDR2 is YSYEKL. Trimming left V 3 bases short and J 3 bases short, with 12 bases between. For the CDR3, the DNA is TGCGCCAGCAGCCAGTTGGGGTCCAGCTACGAGCAGTACTTC. This gives the protein CASSQLGSSYEQYF.

The chain employs TRBV27 and TRBJ2-2, with D unclear. Between the trimmed V and J ends, which lost 5 bases and 0 bases, there was a span of 13 bases. Germline CDR1 is MNHEY and CDR2 is SMNVEV (reference sequence). The CDR3 runs 16 residues. The CDR3 region is CASSLEDGSNTGELFF. For the CDR3, the DNA is TGTGCCAGCAGTCTAGAGGACGGATCGAACACCGGGGAGCTGTTTTTT.

The chain carries TRBV19 and TRBJ1-5; no clear D gene. V gave up 5 bases and J gave up 6 bases, with 20 bases separating them. Per germline, CDR1 LNHDA and CDR2 SQIVND (reference sequence). This CDR3 has 16 amino acids. DNA of the CDR3: TGTGCCAGTAGTCCCCGTCAGTCCGGGGTTTTTCAGCCCCAGCATTTT. Protein product: CASSPRQSGVFQPQHF. Drawing the rest from reference TRBV19 and TRBJ1-5, the complete variable domain is DGGITQSPKYLFRKEGQNVTLSCEQNLNHDAMYWYRQDPGQGLRLIYYSQIVNDFQKGDIAEGYSVSREKKESFPLTVTSAQKNPTAFYLCASSPRQSGVFQPQHFGDGTRLSIL.

This clone was counted a single time. V and J are TRBV4-3 and TRBJ1-4; D not certain. The V end was cut by 0 bases, the J end by 4 bases, with 9 bases between. Germline assignment: CDR1 LGHNA and CDR2 YSLEER. The CDR3 loop spans 15 amino acids. The DNA for the CDR3 is TGCGCCAGCAGCCAAGAGTTAACAGTTAATGAAAAACTGTTTTTT. The encoded protein is CASSQELTVNEKLFF.

This rearrangement joins TRBV5-1 to TRBJ2-3, with 10 bases lining up with TRBD2. V dropped 3 bases and J dropped 1; count of bases not matched to a gene: 2. The CDR3 runs to 15 residues. Germline V gene lookup returns CDR1 SGHRS and CDR2 YFSETQ. Here the CDR3 reads CASSYLAGGTDTQYF. The DNA for the CDR3 is TGCGCCAGCAGCTACCTAGCGGGGGGCACAGATACGCAGTATTTT.

Concerning this clone: In the same sample, other DNA sequences code for this CDR3. The chain uses TRBV19 and TRBJ1-5, with D unresolved. The CDR3 length is 16 residues. Trimming removed 1 base from V and 0 bases from J, with 10 bases in between. From germline, CDR1 is LNHDA and CDR2 SQIVND (reference sequence). CDR3 in DNA: TGTGCCAGTAGTATAGCAGGTGGCTATAGCAATCAGCCCCAGCATTTT. Protein: CASSIAGGYSNQPQHF.

The rearrangement uses TRBV20-1 and TRBJ1-4; D not resolved. Trimming removed 3 bases from V and 5 bases from J, with 10 bases in between. The CDR3 is 13 amino acids. Per the germline V gene, CDR1 is DFQATT and CDR2 is SNEGSKA (reference sequence). CDR3: CSASREVNEKLFF. The CDR3 nucleotides are TGCAGTGCTAGTCGGGAGGTAAATGAAAAACTGTTTTTT.

This clone is a singleton in its sample. The rearrangement uses TRBV27 and TRBJ2-7; tentatively, D is TRBD2 (6 bases). In germline, CDR1 is MNHEY, CDR2 SMNVEV (reference sequence). The CDR3 loop spans 15 amino acids. Between the trimmed V and J ends, which lost 3 bases and 2 bases, there was a span of 14 bases. The CDR3 DNA reads TGTGCCAGCAGTTTCGCGGGACGGATTCCCTACGAGCAGTACTTC. Its translation: CASSFAGRIPYEQYF.

The rearrangement links TRBV27 to TRBJ2-7, with a possible D match to TRBD1 (5 bases). Trimming pared 3 bases from V and 6 bases from J, leaving 12 bases between. The CDR3 contains 13 residues. Germline V gives CDR1 MNHEY, CDR2 SMNVEV (reference sequence). The DNA of the CDR3 is TGTGCCAGCAGTTTTCAGGGTCGAGGCGAGCAGTACTTC. Translation gives CASSFQGRGEQYF.

In DNA, the CDR3 is TGTGCCAGCAGCTCGATCTTTAACGGGGGGGTGGTCACCTACAATGAGCAGTTCTTC. Translating it yields CASSSIFNGGVVTYNEQFF. The V and J genes are TRBV7-9 and TRBJ2-1; 8 positions agree with TRBD2. The CDR3 contains 19 residues. V trimming: 4 bases; J trimming: 2 bases; junction bases outside the gene matches: 16. The germline V gene encodes CDR1 SEHNR and CDR2 FQNEAQ (reference sequence).

The rearrangement uses TRBV19 and TRBJ2-7, with D possibly TRBD1 on 5 matching bases. V was shortened by 6 bases and J by 2 bases, with 17 bases between the two germline ends. CDR3 size: 15 residues. Germline V gene data show CDR1 as LNHDA and CDR2 as SQIVND (reference sequence). The CDR3 sequence: CASSSAGAGTYEQYF. CDR3 bases: TGTGCCAGTAGCTCCGCTGGGGCTGGAACCTACGAGCAGTACTTC.

The genes are TRBV19 and TRBJ1-5, with D possibly matching TRBD1 (6 bases). In germline, CDR1 is LNHDA, CDR2 SQIVND (reference sequence). Between the trimmed V and J ends, which lost 9 bases and 6 bases, there was a span of 18 bases. The CDR3 covers 14 residues. The CDR3 bases are TGTGCCAGCCAACGGGCCCTGGGGGCTCAGCCCCAGCATTTT. It codes for CASQRALGAQPQHF.

With respect to this clone: This sample also contains other DNA sequences that code for the same CDR3. The V gene is TRBV18, the J gene TRBJ2-5; D is unresolved. Trimming cost V 1 base and J 2 bases, with 8 bases left between them. This CDR3 has 14 amino acids. Per the germline V gene, CDR1 is KGHSH and CDR2 is LQKENI. The CDR3 sequence is CASSPQGLQETQYF. The CDR3 bases are TGTGCCAGCTCACCACAGGGCTTACAAGAGACCCAGTACTTC.

This clone was detected once. The chain has TRBV5-4 and TRBJ1-2; 7 bases are a match to TRBD1. This CDR3 region has 14 residues. From germline, CDR1 is SGHNT and CDR2 YYREEE (reference sequence). The trim removed 6 bases at V and 4 bases at J, leaving 9 bases unmatched. In nucleotides, the CDR3 is TGTGCCAGCACACGGACAGGAGCGGGCTATGGCTACACCTTC. Translation gives CASTRTGAGYGYTF. The variable domain in full, with the rest retrieved from reference TRBV5-4 and TRBJ1-2, is ETGVTQSPTHLIKTRGQQVTLRCSSQSGHNTVSWYQQALGQGPQFIFQYYREEENGRGNFPPRFSGLQFPNYSSELNVNALELDDSALYLCASTRTGAGYGYTFGSGTRLTVV.

The chain joins TRBV6-2 or TRBV6-3 to TRBJ1-3; possible D gene TRBD1, 5 bases. This CDR3 region has 15 residues. The germline CDR1 and CDR2 sequences are MNHEY and SVGEGT. The V and J ends lost 4 bases and 3 bases respectively, with 13 bases between them. The CDR3 reads CASSSGGGYGNTIYF. CDR3 nucleotides: TGTGCCAGCAGTTCCGGGGGAGGTTATGGAAACACCATATATTTT.

The genes are TRBV19 and TRBJ2-1; 8 nucleotides align to TRBD2. Trimming cost V 3 bases and J 0 bases; bases outside gene matches: 7. Germline CDR1 and CDR2: LNHDA and SQIVND (reference sequence). The CDR3 length is 17 residues. Written as DNA, the CDR3 is TGTGCCAGTAGTATGTCCCCTAGCGGGTACTCCTACAATGAGCAGTTCTTC. It specifies CASSMSPSGYSYNEQFF.

This clone showed up just a few times. The chain has TRBV18 and TRBJ1-3, with D possibly TRBD1 on 5 matching bases. The CDR3 has 15 amino acids. V shed 0 bases and J shed 3 bases, with 9 bases lying between them. Per germline, CDR1 KGHSH and CDR2 LQKENI. In nucleotides, the CDR3 is TGTGCCAGCTCACCACCCGGGACCGGTGGAAACACCATATATTTT. It yields the protein CASSPPGTGGNTIYF.